This TCR beta chain was sequenced during a study of control samples from healthy donors and cancer patients. The length of the CDR3 is 13 residues. Trimming took 2 bases from V and 2 from J, leaving 7 bases between them. In germline, CDR1 is GTSNPN, CDR2 SVGIG (reference sequence). Repertoires were generated with immunoSEQ multiplex PCR, while TCRdb's copy carries only in-frame clones and drops some. This sample has fewer than 100,000 clones, with approximately 82% found just once. Sequencing was carried out using blood. The sequence was collected from a man aged 55 to 70 in good health. This sequence joins TRBV30 and TRBJ2-1; perhaps TRBD2 as D (5 bases). The CDR3 reads CAWSIGTYNEQFF. CDR3 bases: TGTGCCTGGAGTATCGGGACCTACAATGAGCAGTTCTTC.